Shown below are 30 T cell receptor beta chains from a single sample sequenced in a study of T-cell reconstitution after alpha-beta-depleted transplantation in children. Study-wide results and limits: The authors attributed T-cell counts and diversity one year after transplant mostly to newly produced T cells.

For TCRbeta, the library was prepared with unique molecular identifiers. TCRdb called the PCR reads again in MiXCR, with one record for every CDR3 protein. The sample has about 290,000 distinct CDR3 sequences; over 7% are singletons. These receptors are not linked to any known antigen. The starting material was peripheral blood, obtained 360 days after TCRalphabeta/CD19-depleted stem cell transplant. These receptors were obtained from a female patient between 2 and 10 years old who had a stem cell transplant for Fanconi anemia, so the T cells may come from the graft donor.

Many counts were recorded for this clonotype. The CDR3 protein is CASSFLQGSETQYF. The DNA for the CDR3 is TGCGCCAGCAGCTTCTTACAGGGAAGCGAGACCCAGTACTTC. The chain recombines TRBV5-1 with TRBJ2-5, with D perhaps TRBD1 (6 bases). The CDR3 extends over 14 amino acids. Germline V gives CDR1 SGHRS, CDR2 YFSETQ. Trimming shortened V by 2 bases and J by 5 bases, and 13 bases separated the two germline ends.

The rearrangement joins TRBV20-1 to TRBJ2-7; 7 positions agree with TRBD2. Germline V gene data show CDR1 as DFQATT and CDR2 as SNEGSKA (reference sequence). The CDR3 loop spans 15 amino acids. J lost 4 bases, V lost 0 bases, and 9 bases had no gene match. CDR3 sequence (DNA): TGCAGTGCTAGAGATTTCCAGCGGGGTGTGTACGAGCAGTACTTC. This codes for CSARDFQRGVYEQYF.

This clonotype occurred many times. V usage is TRBV12-3 or TRBV12-4 and J usage is TRBJ1-5; the D is unclear. Trimming left V 3 bases short and J 0 bases short, with 12 bases between. This CDR3 spans 16 amino acids. CDR3 sequence reads: CASSFRTYDSNQPQHF. As DNA, the CDR3 is TGTGCCAGCAGTTTTAGGACTTATGATAGCAATCAGCCCCAGCATTTT.

The chain employs TRBV29-1 and TRBJ1-1; 7 bases agree with TRBD1. The V segment lost 7 bases and the J segment 3 bases; nucleotides outside the gene matches: 8. There are 13 residues in the CDR3. Germline loops: CDR1 SQVTM, CDR2 ANQGSEA. CDR3 coding DNA: TGCAGCGGGAGAGACAGGGACTACACTGAAGCTTTCTTT. It translates to CSGRDRDYTEAFF.

The chain employs TRBV7-8 and TRBJ2-1; D perhaps matches TRBD2 (5 bases). Germline V gives CDR1 SGHVS, CDR2 FQNEAQ. Trimming cost V 2 bases and J 3 bases, with 8 bases left between them. This CDR3 has 14 amino acids. The CDR3 region has the DNA TGTGCCAGCAGCTTAACGCGGGTCTACAATGAGCAGTTCTTC. This encodes CASSLTRVYNEQFF.

This clonotype was observed at least ten times. The rearrangement uses TRBV20-1 and TRBJ2-1; 8 nucleotides line up with TRBD2. CDR3 length: 15 amino acids. With 6 bases clipped from V and 5 bases from J, the junction kept 12 bases outside the gene matches. Germline V gene data show CDR1 as DFQATT and CDR2 as SNEGSKA (reference sequence). CDR3 sequence: CSAAPGTRRDNEQFF. The CDR3 coding sequence is TGCAGTGCGGCTCCCGGGACTAGGAGGGACAATGAGCAGTTCTTC.

This clonotype was seen many times. The rearrangement links TRBV4-1 to TRBJ1-6; a weak D match, TRBD1 (6 bases). The V gene lost 1 base and the J gene lost 11 bases, with 21 bases spanning the gap. The germline V gene encodes CDR1 MGHRA and CDR2 YSYEKL. The CDR3 extends over 17 amino acids. CDR3 in DNA: TGCGCCAGCAGCCAAGTTCTAATGAGGGACACAAGGCCACCCCTCCACTTT. Its translation: CASSQVLMRDTRPPLHF.

By proportion, this clonotype is medium-sized. This chain uses TRBV4-2 with TRBJ2-1; 10 nucleotides align to TRBD2. The length of the CDR3 is 17 residues. Germline loops: CDR1 LGHNA, CDR2 YNFKEQ. Unmatched junction bases numbered 5, after V lost 0 bases and J lost 3 bases. CDR3 in DNA: TGTGCCAGCAGCCAAGATCTAGCGGGGGATAACTACAATGAGCAGTTCTTC. Translation: CASSQDLAGDNYNEQFF.

The table lists this clonotype with many counts. The chain recombines TRBV20-1 with TRBJ2-3; D tentatively fits TRBD1 or TRBD2 (6 bases each). This CDR3 spans 13 amino acids. CDR1 and CDR2 from the germline V gene are DFQATT and SNEGSKA (reference sequence). Trimming removed 7 bases from V and 2 bases from J, with 13 bases in between. CDR3 in amino acids: CSVPGGTTDTQYF. Written as DNA, the CDR3 is TGCAGTGTCCCCGGGGGCACCACAGATACGCAGTATTTT.

This clonotype has at least ten counts. The chain uses TRBV18 and TRBJ2-1, with 8 bases that match TRBD2. The germline CDR1 and CDR2 sequences are KGHSH and LQKENI. Germline trimming cut 3 bases from V and 9 bases from J; bases unmatched to any gene: 10. There are 15 residues in the CDR3. This CDR3 is CASSPPPGGPTEQFF. CDR3 nucleotides: TGTGCCAGCTCACCGCCGCCGGGGGGGCCCACTGAGCAGTTCTTC.

This clonotype was detected many times. CDR3 residues: CSVGGGSGNTIYF. In nucleotides, the CDR3 is TGCAGCGTTGGCGGGGGCTCTGGAAACACCATATATTTT. The chain recombines TRBV29-1 with TRBJ1-3, with D maybe TRBD1 (5 bases). In germline, CDR1 is SQVTM, CDR2 ANQGSEA. The CDR3 spans 13 residues. Deletions cut 4 bases from V and 0 bases from J, with 7 bases between.

This clonotype was seen at least ten times. The V and J genes are TRBV7-2 and TRBJ2-3; no clear D gene. The germline CDR1 and CDR2 sequences are SGHTA and FQGNSA. V shed 4 bases and J shed 4 bases, with 18 bases lying between them. The CDR3 sequence is 16 residues long. The CDR3 coding sequence is TGTGCCAGCAGCTCACGACTCTCCCAAGGGCCAGATACGCAGTATTTT. Translation gives CASSSRLSQGPDTQYF.

With regard to this clonotype: This could be a read error, since a much larger clone is one nucleotide away. The chain recombines TRBV4-2 with TRBJ2-7; D remains ambiguous. Trimming took off 1 base at V and 2 bases at J, with 12 bases between the two ends. The CDR3 runs to 15 residues. CDR1 LGHNA and CDR2 YNFKEQ come from the germline V gene. The CDR3 here is CASSQATRPPYEQYF. In DNA form, the CDR3 reads TGTGCCAGCAGCCAAGCTACGCGACCCCCCTACGAGCAGTACTTC.

This clonotype showed up many times. This chain joins TRBV20-1 and TRBJ1-2; maybe TRBD1 (6 bases). Between the trimmed V and J ends, which lost 5 bases and 6 bases, there was a span of 13 bases. CDR1 is DFQATT and CDR2 is SNEGSKA in the germline V gene (reference sequence). The length of the CDR3 is 12 residues. This CDR3 is CSAGRGDDGYTF. The CDR3, as DNA: TGCAGTGCTGGGAGGGGGGACGATGGCTACACCTTC.

This clonotype was picked up a small number of times. The chain couples TRBV30 to TRBJ1-1; D is possibly TRBD1 (5 bases). Germline V gene lookup returns CDR1 GTSNPN and CDR2 SVGIG (reference sequence). V shed 2 bases and J shed 1 base, with 11 bases lying between them. The CDR3 totals 14 residues. Written as DNA, the CDR3 is TGTGCCTGGAGTACGTACAGGAAGAACACTGAAGCTTTCTTT. As protein: CAWSTYRKNTEAFF.

This clonotype was seen repeatedly, ten times or more. This chain joins TRBV6-1 and TRBJ2-1; D unclear. The V gene's germline CDR1 is MNHNS and CDR2 SASEGT. This CDR3 region has 12 residues. Trimming took 6 bases from V and 5 from J, leaving 8 bases between them. The CDR3 nucleotides are TGTGCCAGCAGCCCCGTAAACAATGAGCAGTTCTTC. Translated: CASSPVNNEQFF.

The CDR3 nucleotides are TGCGCCAGGGGCTTGCAAGGGACAGGGGAGACCCAGTACTTC. Its translation: CARGLQGTGETQYF. This chain uses TRBV5-1 with TRBJ2-5; TRBD1 agrees at 9 bases. The CDR3 runs to 14 residues. CDR1 is SGHRS and CDR2 is YFSETQ in the germline V gene. V was clipped by 8 bases and J by 5 bases; unmatched bases: 10.

Many counts were recorded for this clonotype. The chain recombines TRBV29-1 with TRBJ1-1; D is undetermined. Germline values: CDR1 SQVTM, CDR2 ANQGSEA. Trimming stripped 4 bases from V and 0 bases from J, with 6 bases between. This CDR3 has 12 amino acids. DNA of the CDR3: TGCAGCGTTGGAGGGTTGAACACTGAAGCTTTCTTT. This translates into CSVGGLNTEAFF.

This clonotype was seen a few times. The V and J genes are TRBV6-2 or TRBV6-3 and TRBJ2-1, with D possibly being TRBD1 or TRBD2 (5 bases each). The V gene lost 6 bases and the J gene lost 9 bases, with 21 bases spanning the gap. Germline CDR1 MNHEY, CDR2 SVGEGT. The CDR3 loop spans 15 amino acids. CDR3 sequence reads: CASRTSGPLIGEQFF. CDR3 bases: TGTGCCAGCAGGACTTCGGGACCCCTTATTGGTGAGCAGTTCTTC.

As for this clonotype: This may come from a read error, since a much larger clone is one base off. The chain couples TRBV20-1 to TRBJ2-2, with 11 bases fitting TRBD2. V lost 5 bases, J lost 1 base, and 6 bases stayed unmatched. Germline V gene sequence: CDR1 DFQATT, CDR2 SNEGSKA (reference sequence). The CDR3 is 16 amino acids. The CDR3 DNA follows: TGCAGTGCTGGGGGACTAGCGGAGGGGAACACCGGGGAGCTGTTTTTT. Its protein product is CSAGGLAEGNTGELFF.

The gene calls are TRBV28 and TRBJ2-5, with 8 bases that match TRBD1. This CDR3 is 13 amino acids long. Looked up from germline, CDR1 is MDHEN and CDR2 is SYDVKM. V dropped 6 bases and J dropped 5; count of bases not matched to a gene: 5. The CDR3, as DNA: TGTGCCAGCAGGTCGACAGGGGTTGAGACCCAGTACTTC. This translates into CASRSTGVETQYF.

The chain links TRBV9 to TRBJ2-7; D is possibly TRBD2 (5 bases). Trimming left V 4 bases short and J 0 bases short, with 11 bases between. Germline V gene data show CDR1 as SGDLS and CDR2 as YYNGEE. The CDR3 runs 14 residues. CDR3 nucleotides: TGTGCCAGCAGCACGTACGGGAACTCCTACGAGCAGTACTTC. Its translation: CASSTYGNSYEQYF.

This clonotype was found many times. The chain has TRBV12-3 or TRBV12-4 and TRBJ2-5; 9 bases fit TRBD2. CDR3 length: 14 residues. Trimming at V came to 5 bases and at J to 4 bases, leaving 5 bases not matched to a gene. The CDR3 DNA reads TGTGCCAGCAGTGAGATTAGCGGGAGAGAGACCCAGTACTTC. Protein: CASSEISGRETQYF.

On this clonotype itself: Compared with germline, one end of the junction differs, possibly owing to a read error. This CDR3 reads CCARDKALRTNEKLFF. The CDR3 DNA sequence: TGCTGTGCTAGAGATAAGGCGTTGAGGACTAATGAAAAACTGTTTTTT. V and J are TRBV20-1 and TRBJ1-4; D is ambiguous. The CDR3 consists of 16 residues. The germline V gene encodes CDR1 DFQATT and CDR2 SNEGSKA (reference sequence).

This clonotype was counted between two and nine times. The V and J genes are TRBV28 and TRBJ2-1; no clear D gene. The CDR3 length is 18 residues. V gave up 3 bases and J gave up 0 bases, with 18 bases separating them. Germline-derived CDR1 and CDR2 are MDHEN and SYDVKM. CDR3: CASSFPKDTSSSYNEQFF. As DNA, the CDR3 is TGTGCCAGCAGTTTCCCCAAAGACACCTCGAGCTCCTACAATGAGCAGTTCTTC.

This clonotype was found a few times. The genes are TRBV5-1 and TRBJ1-1; D is undetermined. This CDR3 comprises 14 residues. The germline CDR1 and CDR2 sequences are SGHRS and YFSETQ. V lost 0 bases and J 3 bases, leaving 9 bases between the germline ends. The CDR3 nucleotides read TGCGCCAGCAGCTTGGGGGCTAGAGACACTGAAGCTTTCTTT. This gives the protein CASSLGARDTEAFF.

This clonotype was counted many times. The chain couples TRBV20-1 to TRBJ2-7; D perhaps matches TRBD2 (6 bases). The CDR3 sequence is 11 residues long. V lost 1 base and J 6 bases, leaving 7 bases between the germline ends. Germline V gene lookup returns CDR1 DFQATT and CDR2 SNEGSKA (reference sequence). As DNA, the CDR3 is TGCAGTGCTAGAGGACTAGGCGAGCAGTACTTC. Amino acids: CSARGLGEQYF.

This clonotype was seen only a few times. The chain combines TRBV6-2 or TRBV6-3 with TRBJ1-6; D call uncertain. Germline assignment: CDR1 MNHEY and CDR2 SVGEGT. This CDR3 has 14 residues. Trimming took 6 bases from V and 6 from J, leaving 12 bases between them. For the CDR3, the DNA is TGTGCCAGCAGCCGCTCTCAGCTTAATTCACCCCTCCACTTT. Translated, it gives CASSRSQLNSPLHF.

This clonotype came up a few times. The chain carries TRBV28 and TRBJ2-5, with 9 bases that match TRBD2. Looked up from germline, CDR1 is MDHEN and CDR2 is SYDVKM. V was clipped by 3 bases and J by 4 bases; unmatched bases: 9. The length of the CDR3 is 16 residues. Here the CDR3 DNA reads TGTGCCAGCAGTTTGGTCCTTAGCGGGAGTGGAGAGACCCAGTACTTC. Encoded protein: CASSLVLSGSGETQYF.

This clonotype has a count of ten or more. The rearrangement links TRBV5-6 to TRBJ2-3; 7 bases agree with TRBD1. Per germline, CDR1 SGHDT and CDR2 YYEEEE. CDR3 length: 13 residues. V shed 3 bases, J shed 10 bases, and the junction held 8 bases outside the gene matches. CDR3 amino acids: CASSYQTGLAQYF. The CDR3 coding sequence is TGTGCCAGCAGCTATCAGACAGGGTTGGCGCAGTATTTT.